Listed here are 22 T cell receptor beta chains from one sample, sequenced in a study of CD8 T cells in ankylosing spondylitis. TCRdb reprocessed the 5' RACE reads with MiXCR, giving one entry per CDR3 protein. In the table there are fewer than 250,000 distinct CDR3 sequences, roughly a third of which are singletons. Sequenced material: blood, either unsorted or a sorted T cell fraction (not recorded which). The receptors derive from a male donor with ankylosing spondylitis or in good health (not recorded which).

This clonotype was picked up a small number of times. The J gene is TRBJ2-2, the V gene TRBV18, with 8 bases identical to TRBD2. The germline V gene encodes CDR1 KGHSH and CDR2 LQKENI. The length of the CDR3 is 16 residues. Trimming took 5 bases from V and 3 from J; bases not matched to a gene: 8. The CDR3 DNA reads as TGTGCCAGCTCAGAAGAGCAACTAGCGGACACCGGGGAGCTGTTTTTT. This translates into CASSEEQLADTGELFF.

This clonotype has more than one count but fewer than ten. This chain uses TRBV20-1 with TRBJ2-2, with 8 bases lining up with TRBD2. The CDR3 extends over 16 amino acids. Looked up from germline, CDR1 is DFQATT and CDR2 is SNEGSKA (reference sequence). V trimming: 6 bases; J trimming: 1 base; junction bases outside the gene matches: 10. The CDR3 nucleotides are TGCAGTGCCCTCGTACCGGGACTAGAGAACACCGGGGAGCTGTTTTTT. This sequence encodes CSALVPGLENTGELFF.

This clonotype was seen more than once but under ten times. The V gene is TRBV20-1, the J gene TRBJ1-1; perhaps TRBD1 as D (5 bases). Germline V gene sequence: CDR1 DFQATT, CDR2 SNEGSKA (reference sequence). Trimming stripped 5 bases from V and 1 base from J, with 11 bases between. The CDR3 length is 13 residues. The CDR3 DNA is TGCAGTGCTCCAAAAGGACAGAACACTGAAGCTTTCTTT. Its translation: CSAPKGQNTEAFF.

V gene TRBV20-1 combines with J gene TRBJ2-2; 11 bases agree with TRBD2. Germline V gives CDR1 DFQATT, CDR2 SNEGSKA (reference sequence). This CDR3 is 14 amino acids long. Losses at the gene ends were 4 bases for V and 5 bases for J; bases not matched to a gene: 3. DNA for the CDR3: TGCAGTGCTAAGAGACTAGCGGGAACCGGGGAGCTGTTTTTT. Translating it yields CSAKRLAGTGELFF.

V is TRBV5-1 and J is TRBJ2-7; D might be TRBD1 (6 bases). The CDR3 loop spans 15 amino acids. In germline, CDR1 is SGHRS, CDR2 YFSETQ. The V end was cut by 5 bases, the J end by 9 bases, with 24 bases between. CDR3 amino acids: CASRPRDTSYFRQYF. The CDR3, as DNA: TGCGCCAGCAGGCCCCGGGACACTTCGTACTTTAGGCAGTACTTC.

This clonotype has only a few counts. This chain links TRBV4-1 with TRBJ2-7, with D perhaps matching TRBD1 (5 bases). The CDR3 covers 13 residues. The V gene's germline CDR1 is MGHRA and CDR2 YSYEKL. Deletions cut 2 bases from V and 4 bases from J, with 9 bases between. CDR3 sequence: CASSQRTGYEQYF. CDR3 nucleotide sequence: TGCGCCAGCAGCCAACGAACAGGATACGAGCAGTACTTC.

The sample holds a few counts of this clonotype. This sequence joins TRBV7-9 and TRBJ2-1; 7 nucleotides align to TRBD1. The CDR3 runs to 16 residues. Trimming took 4 bases from V and 7 from J; bases not matched to a gene: 13. The germline V gene encodes CDR1 SEHNR and CDR2 FQNEAQ (reference sequence). The DNA of the CDR3 is TGTGCCAGCAGCTCACGGACAGGACGTACGGGGAATGAGCAGTTCTTC. Protein sequence: CASSSRTGRTGNEQFF.

The chain recombines TRBV4-1 with TRBJ2-4; 8 bases are a match to TRBD2. Germline V gene sequence: CDR1 MGHRA, CDR2 YSYEKL. With 4 bases clipped from V and 1 base from J, the junction kept 9 bases outside the gene matches. CDR3 length: 17 amino acids. The CDR3 DNA reads TGCGCCAGCAGCCCCACCCCGGGGGGGACGGCCAAAAACATTCAGTACTTC. Protein sequence: CASSPTPGGTAKNIQYF.

This sequence joins TRBV7-2 and TRBJ1-5, with unresolved D. The CDR3 is made up of 17 amino acids. CDR1 SGHTA and CDR2 FQGNSA come from the germline V gene. The V end lost 4 bases, the J end lost 0 bases, and 16 bases lay between the germline ends. The CDR3 coding sequence is TGTGCCAGCAGCTCAACCGTGGGAGGAAGTAGCAATCAGCCCCAGCATTTT. Protein: CASSSTVGGSSNQPQHF.

This clonotype showed up just a few times. The CDR3 nucleotides are TGTGCCACCAGCAGAGCCCCCGGACCCGAGGATGAGCAGTTCTTC. The encoded protein is CATSRAPGPEDEQFF. This chain links TRBV15 with TRBJ2-1; D unclear. The CDR3 sequence is 15 residues long. Trimming pared 1 base from V and 8 bases from J, leaving 15 bases between. In germline, CDR1 is LNHNV, CDR2 YYDKDF (reference sequence).

This clonotype was observed a few times. This CDR3 is CSVEPPGDTQYF. The CDR3 DNA follows: TGCAGCGTTGAACCACCGGGGGATACGCAGTATTTT. V gene TRBV29-1 combines with J gene TRBJ2-3; the D gene is possibly TRBD2 (5 bases). This CDR3 region has 12 residues. V was pared by 2 bases and J by 6 bases, with 9 bases between. Germline CDR1 SQVTM, CDR2 ANQGSEA.

The chain combines TRBV20-1 with TRBJ2-7; the match to TRBD1 covers 7 bases. Looked up from germline, CDR1 is DFQATT and CDR2 is SNEGSKA (reference sequence). The CDR3 runs to 15 residues. Trimming took 3 bases from V and 2 from J; bases not matched to a gene: 10. The CDR3, as DNA: TGCAGTGCTAGCCCCCGGGACAGATTTACCTACGAGCAGTACTTC. It translates to CSASPRDRFTYEQYF.

The genes are TRBV12-3 or TRBV12-4 and TRBJ1-2; the D gene is possibly TRBD1 (5 bases). CDR3 length: 12 residues. V was cut by 7 bases and J by 5 bases, with 11 bases left in between. DNA for the CDR3: TGTGCCAGCACTTCTCCAGGGTATGGCTACACCTTC. Protein sequence: CASTSPGYGYTF.

The chain uses TRBV20-1 and TRBJ1-2; the D is unclear. CDR1 and CDR2 from the germline V gene are DFQATT and SNEGSKA (reference sequence). The V gene lost 6 bases and the J gene lost 6 bases, with 14 bases spanning the gap. The CDR3 covers 12 residues. CDR3 loop: CSARHPGHGYTF. As DNA, the CDR3 is TGCAGTGCAAGACACCCTGGCCATGGCTACACCTTC.

This clonotype turned up a few times. The V call is TRBV12-3 or TRBV12-4, the J call TRBJ1-2, with TRBD1 matching 9 bases. The ends lost 4 bases at V and 3 bases at J; junction bases unmatched: 6. This CDR3 has 15 amino acids. CDR3 sequence (DNA): TGTGCCAGCAGTTCACCGACAGGGGGGGACTATGGCTACACCTTC. It is translated as CASSSPTGGDYGYTF.

The chain combines TRBV12-3 or TRBV12-4 with TRBJ2-6; 7 bases match TRBD1. Losses at the gene ends were 5 bases for V and 3 bases for J; bases not matched to a gene: 7. CDR3 size: 16 residues. The CDR3 DNA sequence: TGTGCCAGCAGTGAAACTACAGGGGTTGGGGCCAACGTCCTGACTTTC. Translated, it gives CASSETTGVGANVLTF.

The chain is built from TRBV29-1 and TRBJ2-7; D might be TRBD1 (8 bases). The ends were cut back, 4 bases at V and 3 bases at J, with 16 bases in the middle. There are 14 residues in the CDR3. In germline, CDR1 is SQVTM, CDR2 ANQGSEA. The CDR3 DNA reads as TGCAGCGTTGGCGGGGGACAGGCCATCTACGAGCAGTACTTC. This gives the protein CSVGGGQAIYEQYF.

A remark on this clonotype: At one boundary the junction diverges from the germline segment, which might be a read error. V usage is TRBV5-1 and J usage is TRBJ1-1, with 8 bases aligning to TRBD1. CDR1 is SGHRS and CDR2 is YFSETQ in the germline V gene. This CDR3 region has 14 residues. The CDR3 nucleotides are TGCGCCAGCAGTTTGGTGCAGGGGGCTACTGAAGCTTTCTTT. Translation gives CASSLVQGATEAFF.

This clonotype was detected only a few times. The gene calls are TRBV5-6 and TRBJ2-1; 9 nucleotides align to TRBD2. V trimming: 1 base; J trimming: 8 bases; junction bases outside the gene matches: 13. This CDR3 contains 17 residues. In germline, CDR1 is SGHDT, CDR2 YYEEEE. The CDR3 region is CASSLPPGRGGRYEQFF. For the CDR3, the DNA is TGTGCCAGCAGCTTGCCCCCGGGGCGGGGGGGCAGGTATGAGCAGTTCTTC.

The V and J genes are TRBV12-3 or TRBV12-4 and TRBJ2-1; D unresolved. The CDR3 spans 10 residues. Between the trimmed V and J ends, which lost 3 bases and 11 bases, there was a span of 5 bases. As DNA, the CDR3 is TGTGCCAGCAGTTTGAACCAGCAGTTCTTC. It specifies CASSLNQQFF.

The V call is TRBV20-1, the J call TRBJ2-7; 8 bases fit TRBD2. The V and J ends lost 3 bases and 5 bases, in that order; junction bases with no gene match: 12. The CDR3 totals 15 residues. Germline CDR1 reads DFQATT; CDR2 reads SNEGSKA (reference sequence). The CDR3, as DNA: TGCAGTGCTAGGCCGAAGGGACTAGTCATCCACGAGCAGTACTTC. This sequence encodes CSARPKGLVIHEQYF.

This clonotype has more than one count but fewer than ten. V usage is TRBV18 and J usage is TRBJ2-7, with D maybe TRBD1 (5 bases). With 0 bases removed from V and 5 bases from J, the gap between germline ends came to 14 bases. This CDR3 is built from 15 residues. Per germline, CDR1 KGHSH and CDR2 LQKENI. The CDR3 coding sequence is TGTGCCAGCTCACCACCCAGCCAGGCAGGGAACGAGCAGTACTTC. Amino acids: CASSPPSQAGNEQYF.